Listed below are T cell receptor beta chains from one sample, sequenced in a study of T cells in Graves' hyperthyroidism and ophthalmopathy. TCRdb fed the multiplex PCR reads into MiXCR, producing one record per CDR3 protein. The sample includes approximately 100,000 distinct CDR3 sequences, roughly 40% of them seen just once. Sequenced sample: peripheral blood or thyroid tissue (not recorded which). These receptors came from a woman in her twenties or thirties with Graves' hyperthyroidism. The CDR3 runs from the conserved cysteine through the conserved F or W. Each record gives: J gene, clone size, D gene, V gene, CDR3 protein, CDR3 DNA. The D gene is left open where the match is weak. Size values are once, few and many counts, or a class for expanded clones, and some rows have none.

TRBJ2-5	many	TRBD2	TRBV7-9	CASSSYLGLVQETQYF	TGTGCCAGCAGCTCTTACCTCGGACTAGTTCAAGAGACCCAGTACTTC
TRBJ1-5	once	-	TRBV20-1	CSARAGSGYISNQPQHF	TGCAGTGCTAGAGCCGGGTCAGGGTACATCAGCAATCAGCCCCAGCATTTT
TRBJ1-4	many	-	TRBV7-9	CASSPSSSEKLFF	TGTGCCAGCAGCCCCTCCTCGAGTGAAAAACTGTTTTTT
TRBJ2-3	many	TRBD1	TRBV24-1	CATSDRTGTDTQYF	TGTGCCACCAGTGATCGGACAGGGACAGATACGCAGTATTTT
TRBJ2-7	many	TRBD1	TRBV5-1	CASSFRDSRLEQYF	TGCGCCAGCAGCTTCCGGGACAGCCGCCTGGAGCAGTACTTC
TRBJ1-4	many	-	TRBV2	CASSILTRMGEKLFF	TGTGCCAGCAGTATATTAACCCGAATGGGTGAAAAACTGTTTTTT
TRBJ1-5	many	TRBD1	TRBV7-9	CASSRGQGHNQPQHF	TGTGCCAGCAGCCGAGGACAGGGCCACAATCAGCCCCAGCATTTT
TRBJ2-5	many	TRBD1	TRBV28	CASSLSGTGGGETQYF	TGTGCCAGCAGTTTATCTGGGACAGGGGGCGGTGAGACCCAGTACTTC
TRBJ1-5	-	-	TRBV10-2	CACSAREGWAQHF	-
TRBJ2-6	many	-	TRBV2	CASSGDSGANVLTF	TGTGCCAGCAGTGGAGACTCTGGGGCCAACGTCCTGACTTTC
TRBJ1-1	many	-	TRBV20-1	CSADRGIRNTEAFF	TGCAGTGCCGATAGGGGAATCAGGAACACTGAAGCTTTCTTT
TRBJ1-2	-	-	TRBV28	CASSGTATNYGYTF	TGTGCCAGCAGTGGGACGGCGACTAACTATGGCTACACCTTC
TRBJ1-2	many	-	TRBV7-8	CASSRGAHGYTF	TGTGCCAGCAGCAGGGGAGCTCATGGCTACACCTTC
TRBJ2-7	few	TRBD2	TRBV7-8	CASSLGLTGGRLYGQYF	TGTGCCAGCAGCTTAGGTCTAACGGGGGGTAGATTGTACGGGCAGTACTTC
TRBJ2-2	-	-	TRBV10-3	CAISETDGELFF	TGTGCCATCAGTGAGACGGACGGGGAGCTGTTTTTT
TRBJ1-3	many	-	TRBV7-2	CASSLRMGNTIYF	TGTGCCAGCAGCTTAAGAATGGGAAACACCATATATTTT
TRBJ2-7	many	TRBD1	TRBV20-1	CSATGTARYEQYF	TGCAGTGCTACCGGGACAGCGAGATACGAGCAGTACTTC
TRBJ1-4	many	TRBD1	TRBV7-3	CASSLRQGGKLFF	TGTGCCAGCAGCTTAAGACAGGGTGGAAAACTGTTTTTT
TRBJ2-5	many	TRBD2	TRBV6-5	CASSYRTSAETQYF	TGTGCCAGCAGTTATCGGACTAGCGCGGAGACCCAGTACTTC
TRBJ2-7	-	-	TRBV7-2	CASSFQDPPGLPPF	TGTGCCAGCAGTTTTCAGGATCCCCCAGGATTACCACCCTTC
TRBJ1-2	many	TRBD1	TRBV2	CASSDDRGNYGYTF	TGTGCCAGCAGTGATGACAGGGGAAACTATGGCTACACCTTC
TRBJ1-1	-	-	TRBV27	CASSLSGNTEAYF	TGTGCCAGCAGTTTATCGGGAAACACTGAAGCTTACTTT
TRBJ2-7	-	TRBD2	TRBV7-2	CASSYSGRARYEQYF	TGTGCCAGCAGCTATAGCGGGAGGGCCCGGTACGAGCAGTACTTC
TRBJ2-2	-	-	TRBV9	CASSVPGSGNTGELFF	TGTGCCAGCTCAGTCCCGGGCTCAGGAAACACCGGGGAGCTGTTTTTT
TRBJ1-3	few	-	TRBV6-1	CASRRSIGSSGNTIYF	TGTGCCAGCAGAAGAAGCATAGGGAGCTCTGGAAACACCATATATTTT
TRBJ2-3	few	-	TRBV10-3	CAISRLDLTDTQYF	TGTGCCATCAGCAGACTAGACCTCACAGATACGCAGTATTTT
TRBJ1-5	-	-	TRBV10-3	CAISPGQPQHF	TGTGCCATCAGCCCGGGACAGCCCCAGCATTTT
TRBJ1-5	many	-	TRBV6-1	CASSEWGGVSNQPQHF	TGTGCCAGCAGTGAATGGGGTGGGGTAAGCAATCAGCCCCAGCATTTT
TRBJ2-5	many	TRBD2	TRBV15	CATSGTLAGQETQYF	TGTGCCACCAGCGGCACACTAGCGGGCCAAGAGACCCAGTACTTC
TRBJ2-5	-	TRBD2	TRBV2	CATVTGTNDPETQYF	TGTGCCACCGTCACCGGGACTAACGACCCAGAGACCCAGTACTTC
TRBJ1-5	many	-	TRBV7-9	CASSLWRGEGNQPQHF	TGTGCCAGCAGCTTATGGAGGGGTGAAGGCAATCAGCCCCAGCATTTT
TRBJ1-6	large	-	TRBV9	CASKWAKENSPLHF	TGTGCCAGCAAGTGGGCAAAAGAGAATTCACCCCTCCACTTT